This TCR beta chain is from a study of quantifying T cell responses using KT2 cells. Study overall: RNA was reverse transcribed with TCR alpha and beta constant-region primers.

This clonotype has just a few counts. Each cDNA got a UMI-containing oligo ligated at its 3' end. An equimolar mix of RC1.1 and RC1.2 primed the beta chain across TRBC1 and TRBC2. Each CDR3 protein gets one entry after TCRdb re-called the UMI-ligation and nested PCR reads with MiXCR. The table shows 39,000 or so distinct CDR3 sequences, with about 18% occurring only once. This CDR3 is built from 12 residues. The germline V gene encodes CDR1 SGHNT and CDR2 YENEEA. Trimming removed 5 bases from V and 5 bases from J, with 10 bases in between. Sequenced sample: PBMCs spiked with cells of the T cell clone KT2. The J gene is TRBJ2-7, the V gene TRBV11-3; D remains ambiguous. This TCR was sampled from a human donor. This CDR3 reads CASSAVRDEQYF. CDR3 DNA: TGTGCCAGCAGCGCGGTCCGGGACGAGCAGTACTTC.